These 28 T cell receptor beta chains came from one sample sequenced in a study of blood T cells in healthy people across ages. A sample-barcoded 5' primer and a J-beta primer mix were used in a second PCR of about 7 to 12 cycles. TCRdb itself ran the 5' RACE reads through MiXCR, one entry per CDR3 protein. The sample includes 1.5 million to 2 million distinct CDR3 sequences, just under 50% of them seen just once. The sequenced sample was blood. Receptor source: a woman in her thirties or forties in good health.

The table lists this clonotype with a few counts. The genes are TRBV5-1 and TRBJ2-6; D gene ambiguous. In germline, CDR1 is SGHRS, CDR2 YFSETQ. Trimming pared 3 bases from V and 2 bases from J, leaving 6 bases between. The CDR3 loop spans 14 amino acids. CDR3 sequence: CASSSITGANVLTF. The CDR3 DNA is TGCGCCAGCAGCTCCATCACTGGGGCCAACGTCCTGACTTTC.

The J gene is TRBJ1-3, the V gene TRBV18; tentatively, D is TRBD1 (5 bases). The V end was cut by 6 bases, the J end by 0 bases, with 12 bases between. This CDR3 has 15 residues. Germline V gene data show CDR1 as KGHSH and CDR2 as LQKENI. For the CDR3, the DNA is TGTGCCAGCTCGCCTCTACAGGTCTCTGGAAACACCATATATTTT. Residues: CASSPLQVSGNTIYF.

CDR3 amino acids: CASSLSGGPQNEQFF. The CDR3 DNA reads TGCGCCAGCAGCTTGAGCGGGGGGCCCCAAAATGAGCAGTTCTTC. The chain couples TRBV5-1 to TRBJ2-1; 9 nucleotides agree with TRBD2. The CDR3 spans 15 residues. The junction had 6 bases not matched to a gene; V was cut back by 1 base and J by 7 bases. From germline, CDR1 is SGHRS and CDR2 YFSETQ.

The chain employs TRBV10-3 and TRBJ2-5, with 7 bases that match TRBD1. V lost 5 bases, J lost 4 bases, and 4 bases stayed unmatched. Germline V gene sequence: CDR1 ENHRY, CDR2 SYGVKD. The CDR3 covers 13 residues. CDR3 sequence reads: CAISRDSLETQYF. Here the CDR3 DNA reads TGTGCCATCAGTCGGGACAGCCTAGAGACCCAGTACTTC.

This clonotype was found once. The rearrangement uses TRBV5-1 and TRBJ1-2; D gene unclear. The CDR3 is made up of 15 amino acids. CDR1 and CDR2 (germline): SGHRS, YFSETQ. V lost 0 bases and J 2 bases, leaving 11 bases between the germline ends. The CDR3 bases are TGCGCCAGCAGCTTGGCCGGCGGAATAAACTATGGCTACACCTTC. Residues: CASSLAGGINYGYTF.

This sequence joins TRBV6-2 or TRBV6-3 and TRBJ1-5, with TRBD1 matching 9 bases. Germline CDR1 and CDR2: MNHEY and SVGEGT. This CDR3 contains 17 residues. The ends lost 6 bases at V and 5 bases at J; junction bases unmatched: 14. CDR3: CASRRLPGQGWDQPQHF. The CDR3, as DNA: TGTGCCAGCAGACGATTACCGGGACAGGGTTGGGATCAGCCCCAGCATTTT.

The genes are TRBV15 and TRBJ2-5; 13 bases agree with TRBD2. Trimming removed 2 bases from V and 3 bases from J; junction bases left unmatched: 6. CDR1 is LNHNV, CDR2 YYDKDF, per germline (reference sequence). CDR3 length: 17 amino acids. CDR3 protein: CATSRTTSGGAEETQYF. CDR3 coding DNA: TGTGCCACCAGCAGAACCACTAGCGGGGGGGCGGAAGAGACCCAGTACTTC. Based on the CDR3 plus reference TRBV15 and TRBJ2-5, the full variable domain is DAMVIQNPRYQVTQFGKPVTLSCSQTLNHNVMYWYQQKSSQAPKLLFHYYDKDFNNEADTPDNFQSRRPNTSFCFLDIRSPGLGDTAMYLCATSRTTSGGAEETQYFGPGTRLLVL.

This chain connects TRBV3-1 to TRBJ2-4, with D maybe TRBD2 (5 bases). The DNA end lines up better with TRBJ2-7; the J call may be wrong. CDR3 size: 14 residues. Germline CDR1 is LGHDT and CDR2 is YNNKEL (reference sequence). As DNA, the CDR3 is TGTGCCAGCAGCCAGGCGGACTCGGCTTACGAGCAGTACTTC. This sequence encodes CASSQADSAYEQYF.

The CDR3 reads CSARDSGTGNRETQYF. In DNA form, the CDR3 reads TGCAGTGCTAGAGATTCCGGGACAGGGAACCGAGAGACCCAGTACTTC. The genes are TRBV20-1 and TRBJ2-5, with TRBD1 matching 9 bases. The CDR3 totals 16 residues. J was trimmed by 4 bases and V by 0 bases; bases with no gene match: 9. Germline V CDR1 and CDR2: DFQATT, SNEGSKA (reference sequence).

The chain is built from TRBV5-1 and TRBJ1-2, with 8 nucleotides matching TRBD1. Germline lookup yields CDR1 SGHRS and CDR2 YFSETQ. The V gene end was trimmed by 0 bases and the J gene end by 4 bases; junction bases not matched to a gene: 2. The CDR3 is 14 residues long. CDR3 region: CASSLGDRLYGYTF. The CDR3 DNA is TGCGCCAGCAGCTTGGGGGACAGGCTCTATGGCTACACCTTC.

This clonotype showed up just a few times. V is TRBV12-3 or TRBV12-4 and J is TRBJ1-2; possibly TRBD1 for D (5 bases). V was trimmed by 7 bases and J by 4 bases, leaving 19 bases between them. This CDR3 comprises 15 residues. The CDR3 region is CASIPESGRIYGYTF. For the CDR3, the DNA is TGTGCCAGCATCCCGGAATCGGGACGGATCTATGGCTACACCTTC.

This clonotype was picked up a small number of times. The CDR3 DNA reads as TGCGCCAGCAGCCAACCCGGGACAGGGAACCGTGGCTACACCTTC. It is translated as CASSQPGTGNRGYTF. The chain combines TRBV4-1 with TRBJ1-2; TRBD1 matches 9 bases. J gave up 7 bases and V 2 bases, and 8 bases lay outside the gene matches. The CDR3 covers 15 residues. Germline V gene lookup returns CDR1 MGHRA and CDR2 YSYEKL.

This clonotype occurred a few times. The rearrangement joins TRBV3-1 to TRBJ2-3, with D maybe TRBD2 (5 bases). The CDR3 length is 16 residues. Trimming cost V 0 bases and J 3 bases, with 13 bases left between them. Germline V CDR1 and CDR2: LGHDT, YNNKEL (reference sequence). CDR3 residues: CASSQDPGLATDTQYF. CDR3 DNA: TGTGCCAGCAGCCAAGATCCAGGTCTAGCTACAGATACGCAGTATTTT.

This clonotype was counted a few times. The chain uses TRBV27 and TRBJ2-4; D is ambiguous. The end of the DNA fits TRBJ2-7 better, so the J call may be wrong. The CDR3 covers 13 residues. Germline-derived CDR1 and CDR2 are MNHEY and SMNVEV (reference sequence). CDR3 coding DNA: TGTGCCAGCAGTCCCCACCACAGTATCGAGCAGTACTTC. Protein sequence: CASSPHHSIEQYF.

J is TRBJ1-2 and V is TRBV24-1; 7 bases are a match to TRBD1. V shed 4 bases, J shed 2 bases, and the junction held 6 bases outside the gene matches. CDR3 size: 15 residues. Germline-derived CDR1 and CDR2 are KGHDR and SFDVKD. CDR3 residues: CATSDARGQNYGYTF. The CDR3 region has the DNA TGTGCCACCAGTGACGCCCGGGGACAGAACTATGGCTACACCTTC.

The V gene is TRBV11-2, the J gene TRBJ1-2; D remains unclear. In germline, CDR1 is SGHAT, CDR2 FQNNGV. V lost 4 bases and J lost 8, with 14 bases in between. The CDR3 is made up of 13 amino acids. The CDR3 region has the DNA TGTGCCAGCAGCTCCGACCCCAAGGTGGGCTACACCTTC. This translates into CASSSDPKVGYTF.

The chain combines TRBV6-5 with TRBJ1-1; perhaps TRBD1 as D (6 bases). V gave up 2 bases and J gave up 4 bases, with 14 bases separating them. The CDR3 loop spans 15 amino acids. Germline V lookup: CDR1 MNHEY, CDR2 SVGAGI. CDR3 DNA: TGTGCCAGCAGTTACGAGACAGGCGGGAGCACTGAAGCTTTCTTT. Translated: CASSYETGGSTEAFF.

This sequence joins TRBV12-3 or TRBV12-4 and TRBJ2-5; D uncertain. Between the trimmed V and J ends, which lost 2 bases and 5 bases, there was a span of 15 bases. The CDR3 contains 15 residues. This CDR3 is CASSLLGIRVETQYF. Here the CDR3 DNA reads TGTGCCAGCAGTTTATTGGGAATTCGGGTGGAGACCCAGTACTTC.

This chain connects TRBV6-2 or TRBV6-3 to TRBJ2-3; 10 bases align to TRBD2. Germline CDR1 reads MNHEY; CDR2 reads SVGEGT. The CDR3 has 18 residues. V lost 8 bases, J lost 4 bases, and 18 bases stayed unmatched. The CDR3 sequence: CASGTLIAGGTRADTQYF. The CDR3 nucleotides read TGTGCCAGCGGGACCCTCATAGCGGGGGGTACCAGGGCAGATACGCAGTATTTT.

This chain connects TRBV10-3 to TRBJ1-4, with TRBD1 as a possible D gene (6 bases). The CDR3 length is 13 residues. The germline gives CDR1 ENHRY, CDR2 SYGVKD. Trimming stripped 6 bases from V and 5 bases from J, with 10 bases between. The CDR3 reads CAIRGQQNEKLFF. The CDR3 DNA follows: TGTGCCATCAGAGGACAGCAGAATGAAAAACTGTTTTTT.

About this clonotype: Because the CDR3 is missing its conserved closing phenylalanine or tryptophan, this is likely a read error. This sequence joins TRBV24-1 and TRBJ2-1; 7 bases are shared with TRBD1. Germline CDR1 reads KGHDR; CDR2 reads SFDVKD. The V gene end was trimmed by 8 bases and the J gene end by 7 bases; junction bases not matched to a gene: 7. The CDR3 totals 13 residues. The CDR3 sequence: CATTAGGINEQFY. The CDR3 DNA reads TGTGCCACCACGGCAGGGGGTATTAATGAGCAGTTCTAC.

The chain has TRBV7-2 and TRBJ1-2; D is unresolved. V was trimmed by 5 bases and J by 3 bases, leaving 10 bases between them. The CDR3 spans 13 residues. Germline lookup yields CDR1 SGHTA and CDR2 FQGNSA. The DNA for the CDR3 is TGTGCCAGCAGCCCCCCGGTCCACTATGGCTACACCTTC. Its translation is CASSPPVHYGYTF.

This clonotype came up once. V usage is TRBV5-1 and J usage is TRBJ1-4, with D possibly being TRBD1 (6 bases). The V gene lost 1 base and the J gene lost 7 bases, with 14 bases spanning the gap. Germline assignment: CDR1 SGHRS and CDR2 YFSETQ. The CDR3 has 15 amino acids. CDR3 nucleotide sequence: TGCGCCAGCAGCTTGACGGGACATTCACTTGAAAAACTGTTTTTT. Encoded protein: CASSLTGHSLEKLFF. The whole variable domain, filled in from reference TRBV5-1 and TRBJ1-4, reads KAGVTQTPRYLIKTRGQQVTLSCSPISGHRSVSWYQQTPGQGLQFLFEYFSETQRNKGNFPGRFSGRQFSNSRSEMNVSTLELGDSALYLCASSLTGHSLEKLFFGSGTQLSVL.

This clonotype was counted between two and nine times. The chain joins TRBV27 to TRBJ2-1; D is possibly TRBD2 (7 bases). Trimming shortened V by 10 bases and J by 2 bases, and 21 bases separated the two germline ends. This CDR3 has 16 residues. Germline CDR1 and CDR2: MNHEY and SMNVEV (reference sequence). The chain's CDR3 is CATKQLPGGPYNEQFF. In DNA, the CDR3 is TGTGCCACCAAGCAGCTACCCGGGGGGCCCTACAATGAGCAGTTCTTC.

This clonotype appeared a few times. The chain has TRBV5-1 and TRBJ1-4; D not certain. CDR1 is SGHRS and CDR2 is YFSETQ in the germline V gene. Trimming took off 4 bases at V and 4 bases at J, with 14 bases between the two ends. CDR3 length: 15 amino acids. The DNA of the CDR3 is TGCGCCAGCAGCCACAGTACGGGGAGTAATGAAAAACTGTTTTTT. Its translation is CASSHSTGSNEKLFF.

The rearrangement links TRBV4-3 to TRBJ2-7; D gene unclear. Germline V gene data show CDR1 as LGHNA and CDR2 as YSLEER. This CDR3 comprises 14 residues. The germline V and J ends were trimmed by 0 bases and 2 bases, with 8 bases remaining between them. CDR3 nucleotide sequence: TGCGCCAGCAGCCAAGACGAAGGTACCTACGAGCAGTACTTC. Its translation is CASSQDEGTYEQYF.

The chain carries TRBV4-2 and TRBJ2-3; no clear D gene. Trimming shortened V by 4 bases and J by 5 bases, and 16 bases separated the two germline ends. The V gene's germline CDR1 is LGHNA and CDR2 YNFKEQ. The CDR3 runs to 15 residues. CDR3 sequence (DNA): TGTGCCAGCAGCCTCGCTATCTCGGCTGGAGATACGCAGTATTTT. Translating gives CASSLAISAGDTQYF.

This chain connects TRBV4-1 to TRBJ2-1; TRBD1 aligns across 8 bases. The junction had 5 bases not matched to a gene; V was cut back by 0 bases and J by 4 bases. CDR1 is MGHRA, CDR2 YSYEKL, per germline. The CDR3 covers 16 residues. CDR3 bases: TGCGCCAGCAGCCAAGATCCCGGGACAGGTTACAATGAGCAGTTCTTC. Encoded protein: CASSQDPGTGYNEQFF.